The rows below give T cell receptor beta chains drawn from one sample of a study of HIV-infected patients and healthy controls. MiXCR, applied by TCRdb to the 5' RACE reads, yields one record per CDR3 protein. The sample records about 12,000 distinct CDR3 sequences, about 11% being singletons. The sequencing input was blood. These TCRs come from an adult in good health. The CDR3 runs from the conserved cysteine through the conserved F or W. D genes are given only for firm matches. Only part of the rows carry a size: once, few, many, or a class if the clone is expanded.

j_gene: TRBJ1-2
d_gene: NA
len: 12
v_gene: TRBV18
abundance: NA
CDR3aa: CASSPSGYGYTF
CDR3nt: TGTGCCAGCTCACCTTCAGGGTATGGCTACACCTTC

j_gene: TRBJ1-2
d_gene: NA
len: 14
v_gene: TRBV20-1
abundance: medium-sized
CDR3aa: CSASRQIANYGYTF
CDR3nt: TGCAGTGCTAGTAGACAGATAGCTAACTATGGCTACACCTTC

j_gene: TRBJ2-1
d_gene: NA
len: 15
v_gene: TRBV29-1
abundance: many
CDR3aa: CSVEVRESSYNEQFF
CDR3nt: TGCAGCGTTGAAGTTAGGGAATCCTCCTACAATGAGCAGTTCTTC

j_gene: TRBJ2-1
d_gene: TRBD2
len: 14
v_gene: TRBV9
abundance: few
CDR3aa: CASSPGLANNEQFF
CDR3nt: TGTGCCAGCAGCCCAGGACTAGCGAACAATGAGCAGTTCTTC

j_gene: TRBJ2-5
d_gene: TRBD1
len: 15
v_gene: TRBV4-2
abundance: NA
CDR3aa: CASNPKTGSRETQYF
CDR3nt: TGTGCCAGCAACCCAAAGACAGGGAGTAGAGAGACCCAGTACTTC

j_gene: TRBJ2-7
d_gene: NA
len: 11
v_gene: TRBV30
abundance: NA
CDR3aa: CAWSVRREQYF
CDR3nt: TGTGCCTGGAGTGTAAGGCGCGAGCAGTACTTC

j_gene: TRBJ1-1
d_gene: TRBD1
len: 14
v_gene: TRBV12-3/TRBV12-4
abundance: many
CDR3aa: CASSFSRGLTEAFF
CDR3nt: TGTGCCAGCAGTTTCTCCAGGGGGCTCACTGAAGCTTTCTTT

j_gene: TRBJ2-7
d_gene: NA
len: 14
v_gene: TRBV30
abundance: NA
CDR3aa: CAWSWSRGGDEQYF
CDR3nt: TGTGCCTGGAGTTGGTCCAGGGGAGGCGACGAGCAGTACTTC

j_gene: TRBJ2-2
d_gene: NA
len: 16
v_gene: TRBV5-1
abundance: few
CDR3aa: CASSLARGANTGELFF
CDR3nt: TGCGCCAGCAGCTTGGCCAGGGGCGCGAACACCGGGGAGCTGTTTTTT

j_gene: TRBJ1-1
d_gene: NA
len: 17
v_gene: TRBV6-5
abundance: NA
CDR3aa: CASSYSRAGRLGTEAFF
CDR3nt: TGTGCCAGCAGTTACTCGAGGGCAGGGCGGCTCGGCACTGAAGCTTTCTTT

j_gene: TRBJ2-1
d_gene: NA
len: 17
v_gene: TRBV3-1
abundance: medium-sized
CDR3aa: CASSPAFWGSSYNEQFF
CDR3nt: TGTGCCAGCAGCCCCGCCTTTTGGGGAAGCTCCTACAATGAGCAGTTCTTC

j_gene: TRBJ1-5
d_gene: NA
len: 16
v_gene: TRBV27
abundance: many
CDR3aa: CASSLGQTVSNQPQHF
CDR3nt: TGTGCCAGCAGTTTAGGGCAGACAGTTAGCAATCAGCCCCAGCATTTT

j_gene: TRBJ2-5
d_gene: TRBD1
len: 15
v_gene: TRBV20-1
abundance: medium-sized
CDR3aa: CSGTGTGVIQETQYF
CDR3nt: TGCAGTGGAACCGGGACAGGGGTCATCCAAGAGACCCAGTACTTC

j_gene: TRBJ1-5
d_gene: NA
len: 14
v_gene: TRBV28
abundance: medium-sized
CDR3aa: CASSYTSKRQPQHF
CDR3nt: TGTGCCAGCAGTTATACCTCGAAGAGGCAGCCCCAGCATTTT

j_gene: TRBJ1-6
d_gene: TRBD1
len: 15
v_gene: TRBV27
abundance: many
CDR3aa: CASSLDRGGNSPLHF
CDR3nt: TGTGCCAGCAGTTTGGACAGGGGTGGGAATTCACCCCTCCACTTT

j_gene: TRBJ2-7
d_gene: NA
len: 12
v_gene: TRBV4-1
abundance: medium-sized
CDR3aa: CASSHLGLKQYF
CDR3nt: TGCGCCAGCAGCCATTTAGGACTAAAGCAGTACTTC

j_gene: TRBJ1-3
d_gene: NA
len: 17
v_gene: TRBV21-1
abundance: NA
CDR3aa: CASFFPREAISGNTVYF
CDR3nt: TGTGCCAGCTTTTTCCCGCGGGAGGCGATATCTGGAAACACCGTATATTTT

j_gene: TRBJ1-1
d_gene: NA
len: 12
v_gene: TRBV28
abundance: many
CDR3aa: CASDSWNTEAFF
CDR3nt: TGTGCCAGCGACTCCTGGAACACTGAAGCTTTCTTT

j_gene: TRBJ2-1
d_gene: TRBD1
len: 14
v_gene: TRBV12-3/TRBV12-4
abundance: medium-sized
CDR3aa: CASSLGQGYNEQFF
CDR3nt: TGTGCCAGCAGTTTAGGACAGGGTTACAATGAGCAGTTCTTC

j_gene: TRBJ2-3
d_gene: TRBD2
len: 14
v_gene: TRBV20-1
abundance: medium-sized
CDR3aa: CSATRLAGTDTQYF
CDR3nt: TGCAGTGCTACTCGCCTAGCGGGCACAGATACGCAGTATTTT

j_gene: TRBJ2-5
d_gene: TRBD1
len: 15
v_gene: TRBV7-9
abundance: NA
CDR3aa: CASSRPGTAQETQYF
CDR3nt: TGTGCCAGCAGCCGACCTGGGACAGCTCAAGAGACCCAGTACTTC

j_gene: TRBJ1-1
d_gene: TRBD1
len: 17
v_gene: TRBV7-9
abundance: many
CDR3aa: CASSFFAGGTMNTEAFF
CDR3nt: TGTGCCAGCAGCTTTTTTGCAGGGGGGACCATGAACACTGAAGCTTTCTTT

j_gene: TRBJ1-2
d_gene: NA
len: 14
v_gene: TRBV6-5
abundance: few
CDR3aa: CASSYRPQSDGYTF
CDR3nt: TGTGCCAGCAGTTACAGGCCTCAAAGCGATGGCTACACCTTC

j_gene: TRBJ1-2
d_gene: NA
len: 13
v_gene: TRBV6-5
abundance: medium-sized
CDR3aa: CASSPDRPYGYTF
CDR3nt: TGTGCCAGCAGCCCCGACAGGCCCTATGGCTACACCTTC

j_gene: TRBJ1-1
d_gene: NA
len: 13
v_gene: TRBV5-4
abundance: many
CDR3aa: CASSLQGNTEAFF
CDR3nt: TGTGCCAGCAGCTTACAGGGGAACACTGAAGCTTTCTTT

j_gene: TRBJ2-2
d_gene: NA
len: 13
v_gene: TRBV20-1
abundance: medium-sized
CDR3aa: CSARSANTGELFF
CDR3nt: TGCAGTGCTAGATCTGCGAACACCGGGGAGCTGTTTTTT

j_gene: TRBJ1-1
d_gene: NA
len: 15
v_gene: TRBV7-2
abundance: NA
CDR3aa: CASSLDRAATQEAFF
CDR3nt: TGTGCCAGCAGCTTAGATAGGGCGGCTACACAGGAAGCTTTCTTT

j_gene: TRBJ2-7
d_gene: NA
len: 12
v_gene: TRBV10-3
abundance: NA
CDR3aa: CAISSLVGEQYF
CDR3nt: TGTGCCATCAGTTCCCTAGTCGGCGAGCAGTACTTC

j_gene: TRBJ2-1
d_gene: NA
len: 14
v_gene: TRBV6-5
abundance: few
CDR3aa: CASSPEGVGNEQFF
CDR3nt: TGTGCCAGCAGCCCGGAGGGCGTAGGGAATGAGCAGTTCTTC

j_gene: TRBJ2-3
d_gene: NA
len: 15
v_gene: TRBV7-9
abundance: many
CDR3aa: CASSLYGGGTDTQYF
CDR3nt: TGTGCCAGCAGCTTATATGGGGGAGGTACAGATACGCAGTATTTT

j_gene: TRBJ2-2
d_gene: NA
len: 14
v_gene: TRBV6-4
abundance: few
CDR3aa: CASSERWRSGELFF
CDR3nt: TGTGCCAGCAGTGAAAGGTGGAGATCCGGGGAGCTGTTTTTT

j_gene: TRBJ2-6
d_gene: NA
len: 17
v_gene: TRBV13
abundance: few
CDR3aa: CASSTRTAQTGANVLTF
CDR3nt: TGTGCCAGCAGCACTCGGACCGCCCAGACTGGGGCCAACGTCCTGACTTTC

j_gene: TRBJ2-7
d_gene: NA
len: 14
v_gene: TRBV14
abundance: medium-sized
CDR3aa: CASSQVSQEAEQYF
CDR3nt: TGTGCCAGCAGCCAAGTCTCGCAGGAGGCCGAGCAGTACTTC

j_gene: TRBJ2-1
d_gene: TRBD2
len: 15
v_gene: TRBV6-1
abundance: many
CDR3aa: CASRILAGGYNEQFF
CDR3nt: TGTGCCAGCAGGATACTAGCGGGAGGGTACAATGAGCAGTTCTTC

j_gene: TRBJ1-5
d_gene: NA
len: 22
v_gene: TRBV6-1
abundance: medium-sized
CDR3aa: CASSDRNKMQGRGRHSNQPQHF
CDR3nt: TGTGCCAGCAGTGACCGAAACAAGATGCAAGGCAGAGGCAGACATAGCAATCAGCCCCAGCATTTT

j_gene: TRBJ2-5
d_gene: TRBD1
len: 18
v_gene: TRBV27
abundance: NA
CDR3aa: CASSLTIPGTGSRETQYF
CDR3nt: TGTGCCAGCAGCCTCACCATTCCCGGGACAGGGAGTAGGGAGACCCAGTACTTC

j_gene: TRBJ2-5
d_gene: NA
len: 13
v_gene: TRBV5-1
abundance: medium-sized
CDR3aa: CASSPQLQETQYF
CDR3nt: TGCGCCAGCAGCCCCCAATTGCAAGAGACCCAGTACTTC

j_gene: TRBJ2-5
d_gene: NA
len: 13
v_gene: TRBV6-5
abundance: medium-sized
CDR3aa: CASRSAGRETQYF
CDR3nt: TGTGCCAGCAGATCCGCCGGGAGAGAGACCCAGTACTTC

j_gene: TRBJ2-3
d_gene: NA
len: 14
v_gene: TRBV7-2
abundance: many
CDR3aa: CASSLAREADTQYF
CDR3nt: TGTGCCAGCAGCTTAGCGAGAGAAGCAGATACGCAGTATTTT

j_gene: TRBJ2-2
d_gene: NA
len: 13
v_gene: TRBV6-1
abundance: medium-sized
CDR3aa: CASSREFTGELFF
CDR3nt: TGTGCCAGCAGTAGGGAATTCACCGGGGAGCTGTTTTTT

j_gene: TRBJ1-5
d_gene: NA
len: 13
v_gene: TRBV20-1
abundance: medium-sized
CDR3aa: CSASAGTGVAQHF
CDR3nt: TGCAGTGCCTCCGCTGGGACTGGGGTGGCCCAGCATTTT

j_gene: TRBJ1-2
d_gene: NA
len: 12
v_gene: TRBV20-1
abundance: few
CDR3aa: CSASLRGRGYTF
CDR3nt: TGCAGTGCTAGTTTGAGGGGACGAGGCTACACCTTC

j_gene: TRBJ1-1
d_gene: NA
len: 15
v_gene: TRBV19
abundance: many
CDR3aa: CASSIGHHSNTEAFF
CDR3nt: TGTGCCAGTAGTATTGGACACCACTCGAACACTGAAGCTTTCTTT

j_gene: TRBJ2-7
d_gene: NA
len: 12
v_gene: TRBV29-1
abundance: few
CDR3aa: CSIAGPNYEQYF
CDR3nt: TGCAGCATCGCCGGGCCTAACTACGAGCAGTACTTC

j_gene: TRBJ1-3
d_gene: NA
len: 19
v_gene: TRBV20-1
abundance: many
CDR3aa: CSAKGGSLLTFHSGNTIYF
CDR3nt: TGCAGTGCTAAAGGGGGTAGCCTTCTCACCTTCCACTCTGGAAACACCATATATTTT

j_gene: TRBJ2-3
d_gene: NA
len: 15
v_gene: TRBV19
abundance: many
CDR3aa: CASSIVPETADTQYF
CDR3nt: TGTGCCAGTAGTATCGTTCCGGAGACGGCAGATACGCAGTATTTT

j_gene: TRBJ1-3
d_gene: NA
len: 14
v_gene: TRBV7-9
abundance: NA
CDR3aa: CASSPATRGDTIYF
CDR3nt: TGTGCCAGCAGCCCCGCTACCAGAGGGGACACCATATATTTT

j_gene: TRBJ2-5
d_gene: TRBD2
len: 16
v_gene: TRBV19
abundance: many
CDR3aa: CASSTSSGRAWETQYF
CDR3nt: TGTGCCAGTAGTACCAGTAGCGGGAGGGCGTGGGAGACCCAGTACTTC

j_gene: TRBJ1-3
d_gene: NA
len: 14
v_gene: TRBV7-2
abundance: many
CDR3aa: CASSSGLSGNTIYF
CDR3nt: TGTGCCAGCAGCTCCGGGCTCTCTGGAAACACCATATATTTT

j_gene: TRBJ2-1
d_gene: NA
len: 14
v_gene: TRBV2
abundance: NA
CDR3aa: CASNPQRESGEQFF
CDR3nt: TGTGCCAGCAACCCGCAGAGGGAGTCTGGTGAGCAGTTCTTC